These 25 T cell receptor beta chains were sequenced from one sample in a study of Ad26.COV2.S vaccination and SARS-CoV-2 variants. Treatment defined: around 19 received Ad26.COV2.S at low or high dose, single or two shots; 5 received placebo; per-sample allocation not given. Collection of the samples took place on day 63 after the first injection of vaccine or placebo. Method: immunoSEQ multiplex PCR; TCRdb's copy keeps in-frame clones and lacks some. This repertoire shows fewer than 800,000 clones, roughly 90% found once; its top ten account for over 1.3%. The sequences come from peripheral blood, collected in a trial of Ad26.COV2.S vaccine versus placebo. The source of these receptors is a person aged 18-60 years who received the Ad26.COV2.S COVID-19 vaccine or a placebo.

J is TRBJ1-1 and V is TRBV29-1; unclear D gene. The germline V and J ends were trimmed by 7 bases and 6 bases, with 9 bases remaining between them. This CDR3 is built from 10 residues. CDR1 SQVTM and CDR2 ANQGSEA come from the germline V gene. CDR3 amino acids: CSALYSEAFF. The CDR3 coding sequence is TGCAGCGCCCTCTATTCTGAAGCTTTCTTT. The full variable domain, its missing parts supplied by reference TRBV29-1 and TRBJ1-1, is SAVISQKPSRDICQRGTSLTIQCQVDSQVTMMFWYRQQPGQSLTLIATANQGSEATYESGFVIDKFPISRPNLTFSTLTVSNMSPEDSSIYLCSALYSEAFFGQGTRLTVV.

Here the CDR3 DNA reads TGCGCCAGCAAGGAAGGGACGGCCAGTTACAATGAGCAGTTCTTC. Translation: CASKEGTASYNEQFF. The V and J genes are TRBV5-1 and TRBJ2-1; D may be TRBD1 or TRBD2 (5 bases each). Per the germline V gene, CDR1 is SGHRS and CDR2 is YFSETQ. The V end was cut by 6 bases, the J end by 4 bases, with 17 bases between. The CDR3 contains 15 residues.

The chain employs TRBV6-6 and TRBJ1-2, with 8 positions matching TRBD1. Trimming at V came to 0 bases and at J to 5 bases, leaving 5 bases not matched to a gene. The germline V gene encodes CDR1 MNHNY and CDR2 SVGAGI (reference sequence). The CDR3 runs to 15 residues. The CDR3 nucleotides are TGTGCCAGCAGTTACTCGCCAGGGGGCAAGTATGGCTACACCTTC. Its translation is CASSYSPGGKYGYTF.

The rearrangement joins TRBV20-1 to TRBJ2-7; TRBD1 matches at 8 bases. V lost 4 bases to trimming and J lost 0 bases; unmatched junction nucleotides: 5. The CDR3 runs 14 residues. Germline lookup yields CDR1 DFQATT and CDR2 SNEGSKA (reference sequence). The CDR3 DNA reads as TGCAGTGCTATTGACAGGGGAACCTCCTACGAGCAGTACTTC. Its protein product is CSAIDRGTSYEQYF.

This chain uses TRBV2 with TRBJ2-7; D is uncertain. V was trimmed by 7 bases and J by 0 bases, leaving 16 bases between them. The CDR3 loop spans 15 amino acids. Germline CDR1 is SNHLY and CDR2 is FYNNEI. Written as DNA, the CDR3 is TGTGCCAGCAAGTACCAAGGCGGCAGCTCCTACGAGCAGTACTTC. Its protein is CASKYQGGSSYEQYF.

The rearrangement uses TRBV20-1 and TRBJ2-5; the D is unclear. Germline loops: CDR1 DFQATT, CDR2 SNEGSKA (reference sequence). The ends were cut back, 6 bases at V and 7 bases at J, with 12 bases in the middle. The CDR3 contains 11 residues. The CDR3 region has the DNA TGCAGTGCACCAGTCGCCGGGACCCAGTACTTC. It specifies CSAPVAGTQYF.

The DNA for the CDR3 is TGTGCCAGCAGCCCCGGGAGCCTAGGAAGCAATCAGCCCCAGCATTTT. Translated, it gives CASSPGSLGSNQPQHF. The chain is built from TRBV3-1 (or the pseudogene TRBV3-2) and TRBJ1-5; no clear D gene. Germline V gene data show CDR1 as LGHDT and CDR2 as YNNKEL (reference sequence). The CDR3 is 16 residues long. V lost 4 bases and J 1 base, leaving 14 bases between the germline ends.

The chain uses TRBV7-2 and TRBJ2-7; 12 positions agree with TRBD1. Trimming removed 2 bases from V and 6 bases from J; junction bases left unmatched: 5. The CDR3 runs 15 residues. Germline loops: CDR1 SGHTA, CDR2 FQGNSA. The CDR3 coding sequence is TGTGCCAGCAGCTTAACCGGGACAGGGGGCGGCGAGCAGTACTTC. Amino acids: CASSLTGTGGGEQYF.

The gene calls are TRBV3-1 (or the pseudogene TRBV3-2) and TRBJ2-1; 9 nucleotides line up with TRBD1. The germline V gene has CDR1 LGHDT and CDR2 YNNKEL (reference sequence). The length of the CDR3 is 15 residues. Unmatched junction bases numbered 7, after V lost 4 bases and J lost 6 bases. This CDR3 reads CASSPGTGRANEQFF. As DNA, the CDR3 is TGTGCCAGCAGCCCCGGGACAGGGAGGGCCAATGAGCAGTTCTTC.

This clone was detected only a few times. The chain couples TRBV5-1 to TRBJ2-7; 11 bases align to TRBD2. CDR3 length: 15 residues. V was clipped by 4 bases and J by 0 bases; unmatched bases: 3. Germline loops: CDR1 SGHRS, CDR2 YFSETQ. Here the CDR3 reads CASSPGLAVSYEQYF. The DNA of the CDR3 is TGCGCCAGCAGCCCGGGACTAGCGGTCTCCTACGAGCAGTACTTC.

The rearrangement uses TRBV3-1 (or the pseudogene TRBV3-2) and TRBJ2-1, with 10 bases aligning to TRBD2. Germline V gives CDR1 LGHDT, CDR2 YNNKEL (reference sequence). This CDR3 region has 16 residues. J lost 5 bases, V lost 1 base, and 5 bases had no gene match. CDR3 in DNA: TGTGCCAGCAGCCAAGGAAGCCTAGCGGGGGACAATGAGCAGTTCTTC. It is translated as CASSQGSLAGDNEQFF.

This chain joins TRBV19 and TRBJ1-3; D is unclear. The germline CDR1 and CDR2 sequences are LNHDA and SQIVND (reference sequence). V was cut by 8 bases and J by 0 bases, with 14 bases left in between. The CDR3 has 15 residues. Written as DNA, the CDR3 is TGTGCCAGTTCCTCCGCGGGGAGCTCTGGAAACACCATATATTTT. Residues: CASSSAGSSGNTIYF.

The chain is built from TRBV5-5 and TRBJ2-1, with D possibly matching TRBD2 (5 bases). The CDR3 runs 15 residues. V was clipped by 1 base and J by 10 bases, with 18 bases between them. Per the germline V gene, CDR1 is SGHKS and CDR2 is YYEKEE (reference sequence). In DNA form, the CDR3 reads TGTGCCAGCAGCTTGACGGGCGGGCAGGCCAAGGAGCAGTTCTTC. Protein sequence: CASSLTGGQAKEQFF.

About this clone: The same CDR3 arises from other DNA sequences in this sample as well. The chain joins TRBV24-1 to TRBJ2-1, with TRBD2 identical over 7 bases. The CDR3 extends over 12 amino acids. The V segment lost 5 bases and the J segment 9 bases; nucleotides outside the gene matches: 3. In germline, CDR1 is KGHDR, CDR2 SFDVKD. This chain's CDR3 is CATSGGGSEQFF. In DNA, the CDR3 is TGTGCCACCAGTGGAGGCGGGAGTGAGCAGTTCTTC.

This clone was recorded once. CDR3 sequence reads: CASSYSLRATGELFF. CDR3 DNA: TGTGCCAGCAGTTACTCGCTCCGGGCCACCGGGGAGCTGTTTTTT. This chain uses TRBV6-6 with TRBJ2-2; D not certain. Germline CDR1 MNHNY, CDR2 SVGAGI (reference sequence). Trimming removed 0 bases from V and 4 bases from J, with 9 bases in between. This CDR3 has 15 residues.

The J gene is TRBJ2-2, the V gene TRBV2; perhaps TRBD2 as D (6 bases). V was shortened by 10 bases and J by 0 bases, with 12 bases between the two germline ends. This CDR3 has 14 residues. Per germline, CDR1 SNHLY and CDR2 FYNNEI. CDR3 coding DNA: TGTGCCAAAGGAGGGGCAACGAACACCGGGGAGCTGTTTTTT. Its protein product is CAKGGATNTGELFF. Drawing the rest from reference TRBV2 and TRBJ2-2, the complete variable domain is EPEVTQTPSHQVTQMGQEVILRCVPISNHLYFYWYRQILGQKVEFLVSFYNNEISEKSEIFDDQFSVERPDGSNFTLKIRSTKLEDSAMYFCAKGGATNTGELFFGEGSRLTVL.

This chain connects TRBV4-3 to TRBJ1-3; D gene uncertain. Trimming took off 2 bases at V and 0 bases at J, with 11 bases between the two ends. CDR1 LGHNA and CDR2 YSLEER come from the germline V gene. This CDR3 has 16 amino acids. CDR3 coding DNA: TGCGCCAGCAGCCAATTTGTCAGGTCCTCTGGAAACACCATATATTTT. Amino acid sequence: CASSQFVRSSGNTIYF.

The chain combines TRBV5-1 with TRBJ2-5; 8 bases agree with TRBD1. Germline V lookup: CDR1 SGHRS, CDR2 YFSETQ. The V gene end was trimmed by 0 bases and the J gene end by 5 bases; junction bases not matched to a gene: 9. The CDR3 extends over 16 amino acids. The CDR3 loop reads CASSLGAQGAWETQYF. In DNA, the CDR3 is TGCGCCAGCAGCTTGGGAGCGCAGGGGGCCTGGGAGACCCAGTACTTC.

The CDR3 sequence is CASSVGGGATDTQYF. CDR3 nucleotide sequence: TGTGCCAGCAGCGTAGGCGGGGGGGCCACAGATACGCAGTATTTT. The genes are TRBV9 and TRBJ2-3; 9 nucleotides line up with TRBD2. Germline-derived CDR1 and CDR2 are SGDLS and YYNGEE. The CDR3 extends over 15 amino acids. Trimming took 0 bases from V and 2 from J; bases not matched to a gene: 1.

This chain joins TRBV18 and TRBJ1-5; tentative D call: TRBD1 (6 bases). Per the germline V gene, CDR1 is KGHSH and CDR2 is LQKENI. Trimming took 4 bases from V and 3 from J, leaving 19 bases between them. CDR3 length: 17 amino acids. The CDR3 DNA is TGTGCCAGCTCACGTGGGGGGGGCCGGAACCTCAATCAGCCCCAGCATTTT. Protein product: CASSRGGGRNLNQPQHF. Combining the CDR3 with reference TRBV18 and TRBJ1-5 gives the whole variable domain NAGVMQNPRHLVRRRGQEARLRCSPMKGHSHVYWYRQLPEEGLKFMVYLQKENIIDESGMPKERFSAEFPKEGPSILRIQQVVRGDSAAYFCASSRGGGRNLNQPQHFGDGTRLSIL.

The chain joins TRBV4-2 to TRBJ1-5; D is uncertain. The V and J ends lost 1 base and 2 bases respectively, with 12 bases between them. The CDR3 has 16 amino acids. Germline CDR1 and CDR2: LGHNA and YNFKEQ. DNA for the CDR3: TGTGCCAGCAGCCAAGTCCGGATAGGAGGCAATCAGCCCCAGCATTTT. Translated: CASSQVRIGGNQPQHF.

The chain employs TRBV2 and TRBJ2-3, with D perhaps TRBD1 (6 bases). Trimming left V 5 bases short and J 2 bases short, with 14 bases between. CDR1 and CDR2 (germline): SNHLY, FYNNEI. This CDR3 spans 15 amino acids. The CDR3 DNA sequence: TGTGCCAGCAGTCAGGCTCAGGGGTACACAGATACGCAGTATTTT. It specifies CASSQAQGYTDTQYF.

The rearrangement uses TRBV19 and TRBJ2-1; D perhaps matches TRBD2 (5 bases). CDR1 is LNHDA, CDR2 SQIVND, per germline (reference sequence). The CDR3 loop spans 16 amino acids. The V end lost 6 bases, the J end lost 0 bases, and 15 bases lay between the germline ends. In nucleotides, the CDR3 is TGTGCCAGTAGGACACCCGCGGGTAGCTCCTACAATGAGCAGTTCTTC. It codes for CASRTPAGSSYNEQFF.

The rearrangement uses TRBV6-5 and TRBJ1-3, with a possible D match to TRBD1 (6 bases). V lost 4 bases and J 4 bases, leaving 14 bases between the germline ends. The CDR3 contains 15 residues. Germline V gene sequence: CDR1 MNHEY, CDR2 SVGAGI. The DNA of the CDR3 is TGTGCCAGCAGTTGGGGGCCAGGGTCCGGAAACACCATATATTTT. This gives the protein CASSWGPGSGNTIYF.

The chain joins TRBV7-9 to TRBJ2-2; D is perhaps TRBD1 or TRBD2 (7 bases each). The germline gives CDR1 SEHNR, CDR2 FQNEAQ (reference sequence). V shed 5 bases and J shed 4 bases, with 17 bases lying between them. This CDR3 comprises 16 residues. The DNA for the CDR3 is TGTGCCAGCAGCCAGGGGGGGGCTAGCGGCACCGGGGAGCTGTTTTTT. Its protein is CASSQGGASGTGELFF. The full variable domain, completed using reference TRBV7-9 and TRBJ2-2, is DTGVSQNPRHKITKRGQNVTFRCDPISEHNRLYWYRQTLGQGPEFLTYFQNEAQLEKSRLLSDRFSAERPKGSFSTLEIQRTEQGDSAMYLCASSQGGASGTGELFFGEGSRLTVL.